This T cell receptor (beta chain) was obtained from a study of blood T cell repertoires in COVID-19 (dated by TCRdb to the early 2020s). About the full investigation: Collaborator samples came from the United States, Italy and Spain and covered acute and convalescent phases of COVID-19. Deeply sampled blood TCRbeta repertoires from subjects exposed to, actively infected with, or recovered from COVID-19 were included in the dataset. Samples came from the ongoing ImmuneRACE study (first 160 participants) plus 1,254 subjects from 6 global collaborators. The prospective study material was composed of cDNA or gDNA derived from T cells, B-cell-depleted T cells, or PBMCs. A freely available public database, intended as a resource for researchers studying the immune response to SARS-CoV-2, is where the repertoires were released. Where available, HLA class I and class II types were obtained from metadata supplied by the sample provider rather than from assay-based typing. Sample metadata almost always included a de-identified subject ID, COVID-19 status, age in years and sex. The full study reports these points: The amount of clinical and demographic metadata varied by source and participant and was provided uncurated.

Collaborating institutions collected whole blood in K2EDTA tubes following their own protocols. For TCRbeta analysis, collaborators shipped samples as frozen whole blood, isolated PBMCs, or DNA extracted from either of those sample types. TCRbeta CDR3 regions were amplified from genomic DNA using the immunoSEQ Assay, a bias-controlled multiplex PCR. The authors' pipeline ran thus. The number of nucleated cells in each sample was estimated by amplification of reference gene primers within the assay. To quantify the absolute abundance of each unique TCRbeta CDR3 rearrangement, sequence reads were collapsed and filtered. For each sample, productive Simpson clonality was calculated as the square root of Simpson's diversity index across productive rearrangements. In its TCRdb copy, this immuneACCESS table keeps in-frame sequences only and misses some clones. Where compared with another copy, unresolved V genes explain less than half of these, and the others have no known cause. Clonal size and the V and J genes are those of that table, whereas D and trimming came from the DNA. The sample contains approximately 220,000 clones, around 85% of them found a single time. Jointly, the top ten make up 2.2% of the sample.

About this clone itself: Its antigen has not been determined. No base quality values were provided; no much bigger clone lies one nucleotide off.

In the germline V gene (reference sequence), CDR1 corresponds to LNHDA and CDR2 to SQIVND. Trimming takes 4 bases from V and 5 bases from J, and the germline ends sit 17 bases apart. The CDR3 covers 15 residues, taking in both the cysteine and the phenylalanine. Only the CDR3 DNA is retained, 45 bases long and in frame from the first base. Sequencing was performed on peripheral blood. This sequence uses TRBV19 and TRBJ1-1; TRBD1 is a possible D gene, resting on 5 matching bases. The TCR comes from a woman in her 50s with acute or convalescent COVID-19. The sequenced DNA: TGTGCCAGTAGTAGTCAGTTAGCGGGGGAAACTGAAGCTTTCTTT. The encoded protein is CASSSQLAGETEAFF.